The 10 T cell receptor beta chains below come from one sample, sequenced in a study of memory CD4+ T cells and cytomegalovirus serostatus. Only in-frame clones appear in the TCRdb table, and some are missing; sequencing was by immunoSEQ multiplex PCR. Of approximately 45,000 clones in the sample, 75% to 85% were seen once. Single viable CD3+CD4+CD8-CD45RO+ cells were sorted as the memory CD4+ T cells. The sample comprised memory CD4+ T cells from blood. The receptors stem from an adult in good health and CMV-seronegative.

The J gene is TRBJ2-2, the V gene TRBV30; 9 positions match TRBD2. After removal of 5 bases from V and 6 bases from J, the junction contained 7 bases not matched to a gene. The CDR3 is made up of 14 amino acids. Germline CDR1 reads GTSNPN; CDR2 reads SVGIG (reference sequence). The CDR3, as DNA: TGTGCCTGGGGGAGGACTAGCGCGGCCGGGGAGCTGTTTTTT. Protein product: CAWGRTSAAGELFF.

V gene TRBV27 combines with J gene TRBJ2-7, with 10 bases lining up with TRBD1. Germline CDR1 reads MNHEY; CDR2 reads SMNVEV (reference sequence). This CDR3 is 16 amino acids long. The trim removed 6 bases at V and 3 bases at J, leaving 11 bases unmatched. CDR3 sequence reads: CASSKSRDRGNYEQYF. The CDR3 nucleotides are TGTGCCAGCAGCAAAAGCCGGGACAGGGGAAACTACGAGCAGTACTTC.

This rearrangement joins TRBV6-5 to TRBJ2-7; 9 bases map to TRBD1. The CDR3 is 15 residues long. The V gene end was trimmed by 6 bases and the J gene end by 3 bases; junction bases not matched to a gene: 9. Germline values: CDR1 MNHEY, CDR2 SVGAGI. The CDR3 loop reads CASSKTGTGIYEQYF. CDR3 bases: TGTGCCAGCAGCAAAACCGGGACAGGGATCTACGAGCAGTACTTC.

V usage is TRBV10-1 and J usage is TRBJ2-1, with 10 bases that match TRBD2. V trimming: 2 bases; J trimming: 6 bases; junction bases outside the gene matches: 1. The CDR3 extends over 14 amino acids. Germline V gene data show CDR1 as WNHNN and CDR2 as SYGVQD (reference sequence). The CDR3 nucleotides read TGCGCCAGCAGTGAGAGCGGGAGGGCCAATGAGCAGTTCTTC. It translates to CASSESGRANEQFF.

This clone came up once. The chain recombines TRBV19 with TRBJ2-2, with TRBD1 identical over 7 bases. Germline V gene lookup returns CDR1 LNHDA and CDR2 SQIVND (reference sequence). This CDR3 spans 13 amino acids. J was trimmed by 6 bases and V by 8 bases; bases with no gene match: 6. In DNA, the CDR3 is TGTGCCAGTGTGGACAGGCTCGCCGGGGAGCTGTTTTTT. It translates to CASVDRLAGELFF.

The rearrangement joins TRBV11-3 to TRBJ2-7, with unresolved D. This CDR3 spans 12 amino acids. CDR1 and CDR2 from the germline V gene are SGHNT and YENEEA. V gave up 1 base and J gave up 6 bases, with 7 bases separating them. CDR3 residues: CASSLGVGEQYF. The CDR3, as DNA: TGTGCCAGCAGCTTAGGTGTCGGCGAGCAGTACTTC.

The rearrangement links TRBV6-6 to TRBJ2-1, with D possibly TRBD1 on 6 matching bases. The V gene lost 6 bases and the J gene lost 0 bases, with 12 bases spanning the gap. Germline CDR1 is MNHNY and CDR2 is SVGAGI (reference sequence). The CDR3 has 15 residues. Here the CDR3 DNA reads TGTGCCAGCAGCTTACAGGGTTCCTCCTACAATGAGCAGTTCTTC. Translated: CASSLQGSSYNEQFF.

A single count supports this clone. The CDR3, as DNA: TGTGCCAGCAGTTACTCCCGGGCCGCTGGAAACACCATATATTTT. Residues: CASSYSRAAGNTIYF. The genes are TRBV6-5 and TRBJ1-3; the D is unclear. Germline loops: CDR1 MNHEY, CDR2 SVGAGI. This CDR3 region has 15 residues. Deletions cut 0 bases from V and 2 bases from J, with 8 bases between.

The genes are TRBV7-3 and TRBJ2-1, with 11 positions matching TRBD2. CDR3 length: 15 amino acids. The junction had 9 bases not matched to a gene; V was cut back by 5 bases and J by 9 bases. Germline CDR1 and CDR2: SGHTA and FQGTGA. The CDR3 spells CASSTGLAEVGEQFF. CDR3 nucleotide sequence: TGTGCCAGCAGCACGGGACTAGCGGAAGTGGGTGAGCAGTTCTTC.

This clone appeared a few times. CDR3 coding DNA: TGTGCCAGCAGCGGGTGGGGCAACACTGAAGCTTTCTTT. Translation: CASSGWGNTEAFF. The chain carries TRBV11-3 and TRBJ1-1; TRBD1 is a possible D gene (5 bases). V was shortened by 5 bases and J by 2 bases, with 9 bases between the two germline ends. Per germline, CDR1 SGHNT and CDR2 YENEEA. The CDR3 has 13 amino acids.